The rows below give T cell receptor beta chains drawn from one sample of a study of control samples from healthy donors and cancer patients. The data were produced by immunoSEQ multiplex PCR, yet TCRdb's version contains in-frame clones alone and is incomplete. This table holds around 130,000 clones, about 88% found once. The sample taken for sequencing was blood. These receptors all come from a man aged 45-65 years in good health. Both conserved end residues are part of each CDR3. The order of the fields is D gene, V gene, CDR3 length, clone size, J gene, CDR3 protein, CDR3 DNA. The D gene is left open where the match is weak. For some rows the clone size is stated as once, few or many, or as a class when expanded; others skip it.

>TRBD1|TRBV18|12|.|TRBJ1-1
CASSRDRGPAFF
TGTGCCAGCTCACGCGACAGGGGGCCGGCTTTCTTT
>.|TRBV20-1|16|.|TRBJ1-5
CSASPVGSYSNQPQHF
TGCAGTGCTAGTCCGGTGGGCAGTTATAGCAATCAGCCCCAGCATTTT
>TRBD1|TRBV9|16|.|TRBJ2-7
CASSSSPEGQGYEQYF
TGTGCCAGCAGCTCCTCCCCCGAGGGACAGGGCTACGAGCAGTACTTC
>.|TRBV7-9|17|.|TRBJ2-6
CASSFDRQYSGANVLTF
TGTGCCAGCAGCTTTGACCGACAGTACTCTGGGGCCAACGTCCTGACTTTC
>TRBD1|TRBV11-2|19|.|TRBJ2-2
CASRNPGTGAPRKTGELFF
TGTGCCAGCAGAAACCCCGGGACAGGGGCGCCCCGAAAGACCGGGGAGCTGTTTTTT
>TRBD1|TRBV24-1|13|.|TRBJ2-1
CATSLGQGNEQFF
TGTGCCACCAGCCTGGGACAGGGAAATGAGCAGTTCTTC
>.|TRBV28|15|.|TRBJ2-5
CASSLSLLRPETQYF
TGTGCCAGCAGTTTATCTCTCCTCCGACCGGAGACCCAGTACTTC
>.|TRBV19|18|.|TRBJ1-5
CASSIDRRGDLGNQPQHF
TGTGCCAGTAGTATAGATCGGAGGGGGGACCTGGGCAATCAGCCCCAGCATTTT
>.|TRBV28|11|.|TRBJ1-2
CASSLTYGYTF
TGTGCCAGCAGTTTAACGTATGGCTACACCTTC
>.|TRBV27|14|.|TRBJ1-1
CASRKDELDPEAFF
TGTGCCAGCAGAAAAGACGAGCTTGATCCGGAAGCTTTCTTT
>.|TRBV29-1|12|few|TRBJ2-5
CSVARNQETQYF
TGCAGCGTTGCCAGGAACCAAGAGACCCAGTACTTC
>.|TRBV29-1|15|.|TRBJ2-4
CSVEDFRDVPNIQYF
TGCAGCGTTGAAGATTTTCGGGACGTGCCAAACATTCAGTACTTC
>TRBD1|TRBV5-1|15|.|TRBJ2-2
CASSMGQGYTGELFF
TGCGCCAGCAGCATGGGACAGGGGTACACCGGGGAGCTGTTTTTT
>.|TRBV30|14|.|TRBJ2-7
CAWSTAGARHEQYF
TGTGCCTGGAGTACGGCAGGGGCTAGGCACGAGCAGTACTTC
>.|TRBV2|15|.|TRBJ1-5
CASSYRDLRNQPQHF
TGTGCCAGCAGTTACAGGGATCTACGAAATCAGCCCCAGCATTTT
>.|TRBV7-3|13|once|TRBJ1-1
CASSLRENTEAFF
TGTGCCAGCAGCTTACGGGAGAACACTGAAGCTTTCTTT
>.|TRBV5-4|16|.|TRBJ2-5
CASSLAGQGSGETQYF
TGTGCCAGCAGCTTGGCCGGGCAGGGTAGCGGCGAGACCCAGTACTTC
>.|TRBV18|15|.|TRBJ2-2
CASSLTGGHTGELFF
TGTGCCAGCTCACTTACCGGGGGACACACCGGGGAGCTGTTTTTT
>TRBD2|TRBV5-1|14|once|TRBJ2-4
CASAGDPLVNIQYF
TGCGCCAGCGCGGGGGACCCTTTGGTGAACATTCAGTACTTC
>TRBD1|TRBV9|16|.|TRBJ2-3
CASNPDGQGASDTQYF
TGTGCCAGCAACCCTGATGGACAGGGGGCCTCAGATACGCAGTATTTT
>.|TRBV5-1|13|.|TRBJ2-1
CASSLRGDNEQFF
TGCGCCAGCAGCTTGAGGGGAGACAATGAGCAGTTCTTC
>.|TRBV2|14|once|TRBJ1-5
CASSDSGDNQPQHF
TGTGCCAGCAGTGATTCAGGGGACAATCAGCCCCAGCATTTT
>.|TRBV19|19|.|TRBJ1-2
CASSIGGVEGKGANYGYTF
TGTGCCAGTAGTATAGGAGGTGTGGAGGGTAAAGGAGCTAACTATGGCTACACCTTC
>.|TRBV5-1|15|.|TRBJ1-3
CASTSEARSGNTIYF
TGCGCCAGCACATCAGAAGCTCGCTCTGGAAACACCATATATTTT
>.|TRBV5-1|14|.|TRBJ1-6
CASSLKGLDSPLHF
TGCGCCAGCAGCTTAAAGGGACTTGATTCACCCCTCCACTTT
>.|TRBV19|16|.|TRBJ1-1
CASSIKSISGNTEAFF
TGTGCCAGTAGTATCAAGTCTATTTCGGGGAACACTGAAGCTTTCTTT
>.|TRBV5-4|15|.|TRBJ2-6
CASSSLVSGANVLTF
TGTGCCAGCAGCTCTTTGGTATCTGGGGCCAACGTCCTGACTTTC
>TRBD2|TRBV20-1|14|.|TRBJ2-7
CSASLAGGNYEQYF
TGCAGTGCTAGTCTAGCGGGGGGAAACTACGAGCAGTACTTC
>.|TRBV24-1|15|.|TRBJ2-5
CATSGGDSRQETQYF
TGTGCCACCAGTGGCGGGGATAGCCGACAAGAGACCCAGTACTTC
>TRBD2|TRBV11-2|15|.|TRBJ2-5
CASSLDPSGVETQYF
TGTGCCAGCAGCTTAGATCCTAGCGGGGTTGAGACCCAGTACTTC
>.|TRBV3-1/TRBV3-2|13|once|TRBJ1-4
CASSQDLTEKLFF
TGTGCCAGCAGCCAAGATCTTACTGAAAAACTGTTTTTT
>.|TRBV19|18|once|TRBJ1-5
CASSIRTASGFASGAQHF
TGTGCCAGTAGTATTCGGACAGCCTCCGGTTTTGCTTCGGGGGCCCAGCATTTT
>.|TRBV7-2|17|.|TRBJ2-5
CASSLSFGGMYQETQYF
TGTGCCAGCAGCTTAAGCTTCGGGGGCATGTACCAAGAGACCCAGTACTTC
>TRBD1|TRBV7-3|13|once|TRBJ2-1
CASSPGTESEQFF
TGTGCCAGCAGCCCTGGGACAGAGTCCGAGCAGTTCTTC
>.|TRBV19|15|.|TRBJ2-3
CASSMRQSSTDTQYF
TGTGCCAGTAGTATGAGGCAGTCAAGCACAGATACGCAGTATTTT
>.|TRBV18|12|once|TRBJ2-7
CASSQNWYEQYF
TGTGCCAGCTCACAGAATTGGTACGAGCAGTACTTC
>.|TRBV5-1|13|.|TRBJ2-3
CASQDSFSDTQYF
TGCGCCAGCCAAGACAGTTTCTCAGATACGCAGTATTTT